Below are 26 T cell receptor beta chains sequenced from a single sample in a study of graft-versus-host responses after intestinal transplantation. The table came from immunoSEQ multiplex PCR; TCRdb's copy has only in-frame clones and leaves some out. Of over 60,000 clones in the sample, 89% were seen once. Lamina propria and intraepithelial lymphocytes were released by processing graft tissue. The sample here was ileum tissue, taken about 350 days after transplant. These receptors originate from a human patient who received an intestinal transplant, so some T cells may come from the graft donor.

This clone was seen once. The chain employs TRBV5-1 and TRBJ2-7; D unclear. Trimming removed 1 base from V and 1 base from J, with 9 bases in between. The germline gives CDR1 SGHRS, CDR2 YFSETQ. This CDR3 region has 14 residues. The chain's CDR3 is CASSLQSESYEQYF. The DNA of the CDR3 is TGCGCCAGCAGCTTGCAGTCGGAGTCCTACGAGCAGTACTTC. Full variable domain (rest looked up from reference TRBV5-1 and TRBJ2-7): KAGVTQTPRYLIKTRGQQVTLSCSPISGHRSVSWYQQTPGQGLQFLFEYFSETQRNKGNFPGRFSGRQFSNSRSEMNVSTLELGDSALYLCASSLQSESYEQYFGPGTRLTVT.

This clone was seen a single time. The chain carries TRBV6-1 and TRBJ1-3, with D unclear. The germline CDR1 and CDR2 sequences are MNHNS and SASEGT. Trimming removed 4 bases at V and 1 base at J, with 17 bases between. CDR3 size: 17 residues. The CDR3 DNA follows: TGTGCCAGCAGTGGAATTCGGCACGGAATGTCTGGAAACACCATATATTTT. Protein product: CASSGIRHGMSGNTIYF.

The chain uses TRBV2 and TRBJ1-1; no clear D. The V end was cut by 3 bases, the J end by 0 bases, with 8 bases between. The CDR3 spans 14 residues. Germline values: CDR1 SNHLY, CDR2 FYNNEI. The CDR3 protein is CASSDWLMNTEAFF. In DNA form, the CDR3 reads TGTGCCAGCAGTGACTGGCTGATGAACACTGAAGCTTTCTTT. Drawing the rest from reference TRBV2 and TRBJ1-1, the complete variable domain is EPEVTQTPSHQVTQMGQEVILRCVPISNHLYFYWYRQILGQKVEFLVSFYNNEISEKSEIFDDQFSVERPDGSNFTLKIRSTKLEDSAMYFCASSDWLMNTEAFFGQGTRLTVV.

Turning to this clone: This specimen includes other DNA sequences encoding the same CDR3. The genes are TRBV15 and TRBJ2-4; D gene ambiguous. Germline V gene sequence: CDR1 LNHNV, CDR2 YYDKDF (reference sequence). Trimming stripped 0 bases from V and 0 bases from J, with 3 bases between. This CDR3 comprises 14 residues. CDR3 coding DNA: TGTGCCACCAGCAGAGAGGCAGCCAAAAACATTCAGTACTTC. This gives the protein CATSREAAKNIQYF. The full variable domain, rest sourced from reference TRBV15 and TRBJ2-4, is DAMVIQNPRYQVTQFGKPVTLSCSQTLNHNVMYWYQQKSSQAPKLLFHYYDKDFNNEADTPDNFQSRRPNTSFCFLDIRSPGLGDTAMYLCATSREAAKNIQYFGAGTRLSVL.

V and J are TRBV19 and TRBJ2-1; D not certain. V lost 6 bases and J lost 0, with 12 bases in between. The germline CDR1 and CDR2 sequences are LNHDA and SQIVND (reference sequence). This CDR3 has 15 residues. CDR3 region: CASRAGPSSYNEQFF. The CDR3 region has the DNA TGTGCCAGTAGGGCAGGCCCGTCCTCCTACAATGAGCAGTTCTTC.

The CDR3 reads CASSLGTVYGYTF. The CDR3 DNA reads TGTGCCAGCAGCCTCGGGACAGTCTATGGCTACACCTTC. The chain combines TRBV11-1 with TRBJ1-2, with 7 bases that match TRBD1. J lost 4 bases, V lost 5 bases, and 4 bases had no gene match. Germline V gene sequence: CDR1 SGHAT, CDR2 FQDESV (reference sequence). This CDR3 comprises 13 residues.

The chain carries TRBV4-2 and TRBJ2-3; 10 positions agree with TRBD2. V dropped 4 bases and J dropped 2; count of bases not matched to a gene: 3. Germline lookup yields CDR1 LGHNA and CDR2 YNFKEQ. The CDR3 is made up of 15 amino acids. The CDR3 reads CASSLGLADTDTQYF. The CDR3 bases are TGTGCCAGCAGCCTTGGACTAGCGGACACAGATACGCAGTATTTT.

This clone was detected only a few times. As DNA, the CDR3 is TGTGCCAGCAGCGTAGGCGGGGGAGGGCTCTATGGCTACACCTTC. Its translation: CASSVGGGGLYGYTF. V and J are TRBV9 and TRBJ1-2; tentatively, D is TRBD1 (5 bases). Trimming removed 0 bases at V and 4 bases at J, with 13 bases between. CDR1 and CDR2 (germline): SGDLS, YYNGEE. This CDR3 spans 15 amino acids.

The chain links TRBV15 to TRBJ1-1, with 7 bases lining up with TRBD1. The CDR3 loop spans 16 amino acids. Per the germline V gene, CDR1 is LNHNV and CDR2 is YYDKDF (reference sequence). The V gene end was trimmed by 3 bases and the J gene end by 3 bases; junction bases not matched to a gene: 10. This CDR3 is CATSSMTGRPDTEAFF. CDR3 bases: TGTGCCACCAGCAGCATGACAGGGCGCCCGGACACTGAAGCTTTCTTT.

The CDR3 DNA reads TGTGCCAGCAGCCCTAGACTAGCGGCTTACAATGAGCAGTTCTTC. This translates into CASSPRLAAYNEQFF. The rearrangement uses TRBV7-8 and TRBJ2-1; 9 bases line up with TRBD2. This CDR3 region has 15 residues. The V and J ends lost 5 bases and 4 bases, in that order; junction bases with no gene match: 6. Germline lookup yields CDR1 SGHVS and CDR2 FQNEAQ.

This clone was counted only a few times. The CDR3 nucleotides are TGTGCCAGCAGTGGTCCCGGGACTAGCCTTAGGTCAGCCAAAAACATTCAGTACTTC. It yields the protein CASSGPGTSLRSAKNIQYF. The chain is built from TRBV2 and TRBJ2-4, with 9 bases matching TRBD2. CDR3 length equals 19 residues. Germline CDR1 and CDR2: SNHLY and FYNNEI. V dropped 4 bases and J dropped 0; count of bases not matched to a gene: 13.

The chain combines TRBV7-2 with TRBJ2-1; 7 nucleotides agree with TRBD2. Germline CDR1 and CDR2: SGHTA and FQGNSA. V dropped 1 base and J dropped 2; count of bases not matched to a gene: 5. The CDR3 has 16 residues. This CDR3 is CASSLDWEGTYNEQFF. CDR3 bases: TGTGCCAGCAGCTTAGATTGGGAGGGGACCTACAATGAGCAGTTCTTC.

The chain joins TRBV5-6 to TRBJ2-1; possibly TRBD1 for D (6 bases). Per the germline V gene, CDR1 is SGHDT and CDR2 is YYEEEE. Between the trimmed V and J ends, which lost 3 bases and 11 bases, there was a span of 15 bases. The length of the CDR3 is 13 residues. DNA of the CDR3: TGTGCCAGCAGCTCAACCCTCACAGGGCAGCAGTTCTTC. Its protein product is CASSSTLTGQQFF. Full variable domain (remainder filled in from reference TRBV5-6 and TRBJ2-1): DAGVTQSPTHLIKTRGQQVTLRCSPKSGHDTVSWYQQALGQGPQFIFQYYEEEERQRGNFPDRFSGHQFPNYSSELNVNALLLGDSALYLCASSSTLTGQQFFGPGTRLTVL.

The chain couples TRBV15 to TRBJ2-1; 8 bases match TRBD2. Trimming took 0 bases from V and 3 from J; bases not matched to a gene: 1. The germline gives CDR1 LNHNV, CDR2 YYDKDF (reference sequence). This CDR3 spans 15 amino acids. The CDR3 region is CATSRERGDYNEQFF. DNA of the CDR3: TGTGCCACCAGCAGAGAGCGGGGGGACTACAATGAGCAGTTCTTC.

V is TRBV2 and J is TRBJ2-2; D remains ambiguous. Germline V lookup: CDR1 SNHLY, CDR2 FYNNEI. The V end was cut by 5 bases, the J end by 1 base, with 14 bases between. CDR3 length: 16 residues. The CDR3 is CASSPRQTVNTGELFF. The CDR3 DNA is TGTGCCAGCAGTCCCCGTCAGACTGTGAACACCGGGGAGCTGTTTTTT.

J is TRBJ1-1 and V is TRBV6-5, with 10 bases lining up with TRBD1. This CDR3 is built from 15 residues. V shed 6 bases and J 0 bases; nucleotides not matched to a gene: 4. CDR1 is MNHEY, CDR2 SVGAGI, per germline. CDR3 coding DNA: TGTGCCAGCAGCCTGACAGGGGGCTTGAACACTGAAGCTTTCTTT. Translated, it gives CASSLTGGLNTEAFF.

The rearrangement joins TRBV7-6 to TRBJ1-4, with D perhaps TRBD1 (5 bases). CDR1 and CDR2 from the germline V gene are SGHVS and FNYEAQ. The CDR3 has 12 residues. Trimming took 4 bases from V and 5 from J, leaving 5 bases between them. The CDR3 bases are TGTGCCAGCAGCTGGGGGAATGAAAAACTGTTTTTT. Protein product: CASSWGNEKLFF. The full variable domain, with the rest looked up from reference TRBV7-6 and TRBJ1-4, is GAGVSQSPRYKVTKRGQDVALRCDPISGHVSLYWYRQALGQGPEFLTYFNYEAQQDKSGLPNDRFSAERPEGSISTLTIQRTEQRDSAMYRCASSWGNEKLFFGSGTQLSVL.

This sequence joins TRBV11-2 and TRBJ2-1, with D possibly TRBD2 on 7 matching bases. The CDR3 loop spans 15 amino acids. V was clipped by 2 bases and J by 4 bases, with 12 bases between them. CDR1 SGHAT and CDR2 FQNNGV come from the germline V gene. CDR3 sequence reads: CASSLSGEGYNEQFF. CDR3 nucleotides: TGTGCCAGCAGCTTATCAGGGGAGGGGTACAATGAGCAGTTCTTC.

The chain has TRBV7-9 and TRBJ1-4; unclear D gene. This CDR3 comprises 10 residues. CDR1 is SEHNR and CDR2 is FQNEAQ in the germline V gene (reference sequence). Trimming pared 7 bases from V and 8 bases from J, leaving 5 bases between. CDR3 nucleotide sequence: TGTGCCAGCAAAGGCGAAAAACTGTTTTTT. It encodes CASKGEKLFF.

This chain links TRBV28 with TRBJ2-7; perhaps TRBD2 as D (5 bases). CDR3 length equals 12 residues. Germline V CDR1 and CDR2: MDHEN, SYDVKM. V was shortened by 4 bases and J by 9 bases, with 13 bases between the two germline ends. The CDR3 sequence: CASSSPIASQYF. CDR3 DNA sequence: TGTGCCAGCAGTTCCCCGATAGCGTCGCAGTACTTC.

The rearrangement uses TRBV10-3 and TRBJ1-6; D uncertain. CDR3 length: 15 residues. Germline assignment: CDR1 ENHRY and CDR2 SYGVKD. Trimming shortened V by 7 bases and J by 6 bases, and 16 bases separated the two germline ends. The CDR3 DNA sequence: TGTGCCATCACCCCGGACGTGGACCCTAATTCACCCCTCCACTTT. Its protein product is CAITPDVDPNSPLHF.

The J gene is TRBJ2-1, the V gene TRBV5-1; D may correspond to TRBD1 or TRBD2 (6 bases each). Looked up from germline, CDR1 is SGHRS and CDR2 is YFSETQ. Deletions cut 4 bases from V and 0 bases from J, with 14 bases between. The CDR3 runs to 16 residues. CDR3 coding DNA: TGCGCCAGCAGCCTTGGAGGGGGGAGCTCCTACAATGAGCAGTTCTTC. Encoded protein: CASSLGGGSSYNEQFF.

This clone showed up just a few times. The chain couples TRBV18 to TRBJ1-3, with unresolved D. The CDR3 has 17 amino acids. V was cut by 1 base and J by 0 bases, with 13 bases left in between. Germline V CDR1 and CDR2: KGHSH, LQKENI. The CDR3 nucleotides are TGTGCCAGCTCACCACAAGTTCAAGCGATCTCTGGAAACACCATATATTTT. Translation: CASSPQVQAISGNTIYF.

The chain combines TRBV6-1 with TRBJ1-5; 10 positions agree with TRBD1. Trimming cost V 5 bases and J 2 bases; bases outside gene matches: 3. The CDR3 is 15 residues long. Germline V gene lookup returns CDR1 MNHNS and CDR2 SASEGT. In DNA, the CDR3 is TGTGCCAGCAGTCTGACAGGGGGCGGCAATCAGCCCCAGCATTTT. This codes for CASSLTGGGNQPQHF.

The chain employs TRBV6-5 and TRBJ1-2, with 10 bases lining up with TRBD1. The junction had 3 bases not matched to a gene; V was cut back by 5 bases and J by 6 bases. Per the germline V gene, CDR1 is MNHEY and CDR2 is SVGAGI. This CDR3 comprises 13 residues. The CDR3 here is CASSIGTGDGYTF. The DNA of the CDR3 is TGTGCCAGCAGTATCGGGACAGGGGATGGCTACACCTTC.

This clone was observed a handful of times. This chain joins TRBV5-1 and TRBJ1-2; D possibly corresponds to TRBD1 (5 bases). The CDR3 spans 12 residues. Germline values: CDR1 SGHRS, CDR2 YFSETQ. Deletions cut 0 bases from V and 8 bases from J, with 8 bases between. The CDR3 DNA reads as TGCGCCAGCAGCTTGGGGGGCCAGGGCTACACCTTC. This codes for CASSLGGQGYTF.